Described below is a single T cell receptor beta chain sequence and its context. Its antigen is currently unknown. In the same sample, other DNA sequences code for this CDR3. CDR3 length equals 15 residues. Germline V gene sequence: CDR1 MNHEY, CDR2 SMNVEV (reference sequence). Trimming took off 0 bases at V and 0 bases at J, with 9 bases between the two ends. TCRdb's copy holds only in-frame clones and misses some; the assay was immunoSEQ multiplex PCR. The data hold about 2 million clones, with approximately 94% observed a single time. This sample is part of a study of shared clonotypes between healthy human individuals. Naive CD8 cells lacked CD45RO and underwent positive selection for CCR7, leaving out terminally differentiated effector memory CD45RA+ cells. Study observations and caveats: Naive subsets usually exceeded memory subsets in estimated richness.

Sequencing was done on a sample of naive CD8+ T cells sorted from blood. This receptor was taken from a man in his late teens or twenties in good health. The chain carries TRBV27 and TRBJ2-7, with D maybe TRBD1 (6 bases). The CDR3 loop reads CASSLSAQGSYEQYF. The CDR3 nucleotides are TGTGCCAGCAGTTTATCGGCACAGGGCTCCTACGAGCAGTACTTC.